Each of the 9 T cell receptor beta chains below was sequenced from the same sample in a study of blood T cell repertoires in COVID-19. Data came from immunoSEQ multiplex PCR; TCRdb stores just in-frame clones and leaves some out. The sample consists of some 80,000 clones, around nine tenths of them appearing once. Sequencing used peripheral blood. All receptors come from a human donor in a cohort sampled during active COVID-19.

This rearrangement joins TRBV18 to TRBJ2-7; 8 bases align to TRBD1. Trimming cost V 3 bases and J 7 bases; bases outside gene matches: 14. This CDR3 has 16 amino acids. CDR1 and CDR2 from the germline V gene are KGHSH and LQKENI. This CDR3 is CASSPAHQGTGGEQYF. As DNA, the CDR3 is TGTGCCAGCTCACCCGCACACCAGGGGACAGGTGGGGAGCAGTACTTC.

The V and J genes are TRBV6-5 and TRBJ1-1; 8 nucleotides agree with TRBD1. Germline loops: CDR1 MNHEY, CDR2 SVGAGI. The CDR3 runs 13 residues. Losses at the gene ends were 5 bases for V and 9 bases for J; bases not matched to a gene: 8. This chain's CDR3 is CASSRTGTLKAFF. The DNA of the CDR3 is TGTGCCAGCAGTCGGACAGGGACACTGAAAGCTTTCTTT.

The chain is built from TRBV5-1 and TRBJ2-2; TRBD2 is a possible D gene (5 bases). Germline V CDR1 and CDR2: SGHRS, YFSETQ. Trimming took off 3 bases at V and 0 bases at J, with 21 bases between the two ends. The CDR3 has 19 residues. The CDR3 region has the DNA TGCGCCAGCAGCTACCGCATTAATACGGGAAAGACGAACACCGGGGAGCTGTTTTTT. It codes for CASSYRINTGKTNTGELFF.

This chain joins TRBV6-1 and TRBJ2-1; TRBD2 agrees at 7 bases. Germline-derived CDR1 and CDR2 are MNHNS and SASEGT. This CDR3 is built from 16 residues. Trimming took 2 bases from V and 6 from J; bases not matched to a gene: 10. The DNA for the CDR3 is TGTGCCAGCAGTGAACTTGCTAGCGGCCTCGGCAATGAGCAGTTCTTC. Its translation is CASSELASGLGNEQFF.

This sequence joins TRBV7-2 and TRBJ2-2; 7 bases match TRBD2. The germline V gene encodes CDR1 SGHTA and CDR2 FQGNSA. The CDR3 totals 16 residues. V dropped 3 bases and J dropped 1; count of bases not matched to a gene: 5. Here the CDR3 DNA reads TGTGCCAGCAGCTTCCGAACTAGCGTGAACACCGGGGAGCTGTTTTTT. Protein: CASSFRTSVNTGELFF.

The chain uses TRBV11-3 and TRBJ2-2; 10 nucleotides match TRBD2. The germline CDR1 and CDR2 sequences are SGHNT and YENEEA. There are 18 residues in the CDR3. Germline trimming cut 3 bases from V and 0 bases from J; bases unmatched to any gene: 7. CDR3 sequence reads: CASSFRTSGAANTGELFF. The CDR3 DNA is TGTGCCAGCAGCTTCCGGACTAGCGGAGCCGCGAACACCGGGGAGCTGTTTTTT. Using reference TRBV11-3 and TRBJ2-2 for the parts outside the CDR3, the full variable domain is EAGVVQSPRYKIIEKKQPVAFWCNPISGHNTLYWYLQNLGQGPELLIRYENEEAVDDSQLPKDRFSAERLKGVDSTLKIQPAELGDSAVYLCASSFRTSGAANTGELFFGEGSRLTVL.

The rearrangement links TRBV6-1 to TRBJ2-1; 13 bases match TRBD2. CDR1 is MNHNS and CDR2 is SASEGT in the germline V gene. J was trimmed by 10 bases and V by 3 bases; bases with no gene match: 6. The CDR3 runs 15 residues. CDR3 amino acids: CASSETSGGPGEQFF. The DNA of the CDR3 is TGTGCCAGCAGTGAGACTAGCGGGGGGCCAGGGGAGCAGTTCTTC.

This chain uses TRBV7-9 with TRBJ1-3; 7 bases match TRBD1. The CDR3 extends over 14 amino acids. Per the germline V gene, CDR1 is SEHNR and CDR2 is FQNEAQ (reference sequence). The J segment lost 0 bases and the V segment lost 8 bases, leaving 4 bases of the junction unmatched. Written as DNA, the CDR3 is TGTGCCAGCCATAGGGGGCTCTCTGGAAACACCATATATTTT. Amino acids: CASHRGLSGNTIYF.

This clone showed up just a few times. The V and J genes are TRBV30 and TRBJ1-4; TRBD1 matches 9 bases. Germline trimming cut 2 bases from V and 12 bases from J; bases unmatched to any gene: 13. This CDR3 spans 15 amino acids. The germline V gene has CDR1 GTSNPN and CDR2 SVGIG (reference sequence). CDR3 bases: TGTGCCTGGAGTCGAACAGGGGGCAAGGGCACGGAACTGTTTTTT. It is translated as CAWSRTGGKGTELFF. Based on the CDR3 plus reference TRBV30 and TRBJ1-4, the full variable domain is SQTIHQWPATLVQPVGSPLSLECTVEGTSNPNLYWYRQAAGRGLQLLFYSVGIGQISSEVPQNLSASRPQDRQFILSSKKLLLSDSGFYLCAWSRTGGKGTELFFGSGTQLSVL.